The next 19 T cell receptor beta chains were all read from a single sample in a study of early stage breast cancer tumors (dated by TCRdb to 2015 to 2018). The library relied on the immunoSEQ multiplex PCR assay. TCRdb re-hosts the immuneACCESS table, in-frame sequences only. Its copies lack some clones; in the studies checked, an unresolved V gene accounts for under half of them, and the cause for the rest is not known. This sample gives about 72,000 clones in total; around 80% of them show up just once. The top ten hold approximately 3.7% of the sample. The sequenced sample consisted of blood. The receptors originated from a person aged 55 to 75 with breast cancer.

A few counts support this clone. The J gene is TRBJ1-1, the V gene TRBV30, with 8 bases matching TRBD1. The V gene's germline CDR1 is GTSNPN and CDR2 SVGIG (reference sequence). The J segment lost 4 bases and the V segment lost 2 bases, leaving 9 bases of the junction unmatched. CDR3 length equals 15 residues. CDR3 in DNA: TGTGCCTGGAGTCCCAAACCAGGGGGCGGCACTGAAGCTTTCTTT. It specifies CAWSPKPGGGTEAFF.

This rearrangement joins TRBV18 to TRBJ1-5, with D perhaps TRBD1 (6 bases). CDR1 is KGHSH, CDR2 LQKENI, per germline. The CDR3 is 17 residues long. Between the trimmed V and J ends, which lost 5 bases and 9 bases, there was a span of 26 bases. CDR3 nucleotide sequence: TGTGCCAGCTCAACCCTTCCCGAGGGGGTAATCAGGATGCCCCAGCATTTT. It yields the protein CASSTLPEGVIRMPQHF.

The chain joins TRBV7-9 to TRBJ2-7; a weak D match, TRBD2 (6 bases). The CDR3 contains 15 residues. Germline V gene sequence: CDR1 SEHNR, CDR2 FQNEAQ (reference sequence). V was cut by 5 bases and J by 5 bases, with 19 bases left in between. This CDR3 is CASSLPLGGFDEQYF. CDR3 DNA: TGTGCCAGCAGCCTACCCCTCGGGGGATTCGACGAGCAGTACTTC.

The chain is built from TRBV4-1 and TRBJ1-4; D is undetermined. CDR1 is MGHRA and CDR2 is YSYEKL in the germline V gene. The CDR3 consists of 17 residues. Trimming took 1 base from V and 0 from J, leaving 12 bases between them. CDR3 nucleotides: TGCGCCAGCAGCCAAGGCCCCACGGGAGCAACTAATGAAAAACTGTTTTTT. Residues: CASSQGPTGATNEKLFF.

The chain is built from TRBV7-6 and TRBJ2-5, with D perhaps TRBD1 (5 bases). Germline V gene lookup returns CDR1 SGHVS and CDR2 FNYEAQ. V lost 8 bases and J 0 bases, leaving 10 bases between the germline ends. This CDR3 is built from 13 residues. CDR3 protein: CASSRTHQETQYF. The CDR3 nucleotides are TGTGCCAGCTCCCGGACACACCAAGAGACCCAGTACTTC.

V is TRBV6-1 and J is TRBJ2-1; 7 bases align to TRBD1. V trimming: 2 bases; J trimming: 6 bases; junction bases outside the gene matches: 7. The germline V gene has CDR1 MNHNS and CDR2 SASEGT. The CDR3 has 15 residues. The CDR3 region has the DNA TGTGCCAGCAGTGAACAGGGCAGGGGGATCAATGAGCAGTTCTTC. Protein: CASSEQGRGINEQFF.

The V gene is TRBV19, the J gene TRBJ2-4; 9 nucleotides line up with TRBD1. This CDR3 region has 15 residues. Looked up from germline, CDR1 is LNHDA and CDR2 is SQIVND (reference sequence). After removal of 6 bases from V and 0 bases from J, the junction contained 3 bases not matched to a gene. The CDR3 DNA reads TGTGCCAGTAGCCCGACAGGGGGAGCCAAAAACATTCAGTACTTC. The encoded protein is CASSPTGGAKNIQYF.

Only a few counts were recorded for this clone. The chain couples TRBV6-6 to TRBJ1-1, with a possible D match to TRBD1 (5 bases). CDR3 length: 12 amino acids. Germline assignment: CDR1 MNHNY and CDR2 SVGAGI (reference sequence). V was shortened by 8 bases and J by 7 bases, with 14 bases between the two germline ends. The CDR3 protein is CASALGDGEAFF. CDR3 DNA: TGTGCCAGCGCCCTAGGGGACGGTGAAGCTTTCTTT.

This chain links TRBV23-1 with TRBJ1-4, with 9 nucleotides matching TRBD1. TRBV23-1 is recorded as an ORF, its role being uncertain. V was pared by 8 bases and J by 0 bases, with 10 bases of the junction left unmatched. The CDR3 is made up of 17 amino acids. CDR3 residues: CASPLDRGSATNEKLFF. Here the CDR3 DNA reads TGCGCCAGCCCCCTGGACAGGGGATCAGCAACTAATGAAAAACTGTTTTTT.

J is TRBJ1-1 and V is TRBV6-6; D is perhaps TRBD1 (6 bases). Trimming cost V 6 bases and J 0 bases, with 11 bases left between them. Germline assignment: CDR1 MNHNY and CDR2 SVGAGI (reference sequence). This CDR3 is 14 amino acids long. CDR3 bases: TGTGCCAGCAGACCCGGGACAATGAACACTGAAGCTTTCTTT. Protein sequence: CASRPGTMNTEAFF.

The genes are TRBV11-2 and TRBJ1-6; no clear D gene. CDR3 length: 15 amino acids. Trimming removed 0 bases from V and 7 bases from J, with 10 bases in between. Germline CDR1 is SGHAT and CDR2 is FQNNGV. In DNA, the CDR3 is TGTGCCAGCAGCTTAGATACTCCTGGCAATTCACCCCTCCACTTT. This sequence encodes CASSLDTPGNSPLHF. Full variable domain (remainder filled in from reference TRBV11-2 and TRBJ1-6): EAGVAQSPRYKIIEKRQSVAFWCNPISGHATLYWYQQILGQGPKLLIQFQNNGVVDDSQLPKDRFSAERLKGVDSTLKIQPAKLEDSAVYLCASSLDTPGNSPLHFGNGTRLTVT.

A single count supports this clone. The chain combines TRBV28 with TRBJ2-3, with 9 nucleotides matching TRBD2. Germline assignment: CDR1 MDHEN and CDR2 SYDVKM. The CDR3 length is 15 residues. V lost 5 bases to trimming and J lost 2 bases; unmatched junction nucleotides: 5. The CDR3 nucleotides read TGTGCCAGCAGTCTAGCGGGGATTGTCACAGATACGCAGTATTTT. Its translation is CASSLAGIVTDTQYF.

The chain couples TRBV10-3 to TRBJ1-2, with 7 bases fitting TRBD1. The V segment lost 4 bases and the J segment 6 bases; nucleotides outside the gene matches: 2. The CDR3 consists of 12 residues. The germline gives CDR1 ENHRY, CDR2 SYGVKD. CDR3 protein: CAISVRGDGYTF. The DNA of the CDR3 is TGTGCCATCAGTGTCAGGGGGGATGGCTACACCTTC.

The count of this clone is one. The genes are TRBV19 and TRBJ2-2, with TRBD1 matching 7 bases. Germline lookup yields CDR1 LNHDA and CDR2 SQIVND (reference sequence). V was pared by 4 bases and J by 4 bases, with 6 bases of the junction left unmatched. The length of the CDR3 is 15 residues. The CDR3 DNA is TGTGCCAGTAGTACAACAGGGGCTTCCACCGGGGAGCTGTTTTTT. This gives the protein CASSTTGASTGELFF. The full variable domain, completed using reference TRBV19 and TRBJ2-2, is DGGITQSPKYLFRKEGQNVTLSCEQNLNHDAMYWYRQDPGQGLRLIYYSQIVNDFQKGDIAEGYSVSREKKESFPLTVTSAQKNPTAFYLCASSTTGASTGELFFGEGSRLTVL.

The CDR3 sequence: CASSPRDTWEAFF. The CDR3 DNA is TGTGCCAGCAGCCCACGGGACACATGGGAAGCTTTCTTT. The rearrangement joins TRBV7-9 to TRBJ1-1; possibly TRBD1 for D (6 bases). Germline V gives CDR1 SEHNR, CDR2 FQNEAQ (reference sequence). Trimming cost V 5 bases and J 8 bases, with 15 bases left between them. The CDR3 runs 13 residues.

The chain couples TRBV19 to TRBJ2-3, with TRBD1 matching 7 bases. The CDR3 contains 15 residues. V gave up 6 bases and J gave up 8 bases; unmatched junction bases: 14. Germline CDR1 is LNHDA and CDR2 is SQIVND (reference sequence). CDR3 in DNA: TGTGCCAGTAGGCAACCCGGCCACGACAGGGTTACGCAGTATTTT. Its protein is CASRQPGHDRVTQYF.

The sample holds a few counts of this clone. The V and J genes are TRBV28 and TRBJ1-5; the match to TRBD1 covers 7 bases. The CDR3 sequence is 15 residues long. Germline trimming cut 6 bases from V and 4 bases from J; bases unmatched to any gene: 9. Germline CDR1 and CDR2: MDHEN and SYDVKM. The CDR3 sequence: CASSPPRDRNQPQHF. For the CDR3, the DNA is TGTGCCAGCAGCCCGCCCCGGGACAGAAATCAGCCCCAGCATTTT. Variable domain in full (rest from reference TRBV28 and TRBJ1-5): DVKVTQSSRYLVKRTGEKVFLECVQDMDHENMFWYRQDPGLGLRLIYFSYDVKMKEKGDIPEGYSVSREKKERFSLILESASTNQTSMYLCASSPPRDRNQPQHFGDGTRLSIL.

This clone was seen once. The V and J genes are TRBV19 and TRBJ2-4, with D tentatively TRBD1 (6 bases). V was clipped by 4 bases and J by 5 bases, with 9 bases between them. The CDR3 extends over 13 amino acids. In germline, CDR1 is LNHDA, CDR2 SQIVND (reference sequence). CDR3 coding DNA: TGTGCCAGTAGTAACCCAGGGGAAAACATTCAGTACTTC. This codes for CASSNPGENIQYF.

This clone was recorded once. The V gene is TRBV5-1, the J gene TRBJ2-5; D may match TRBD1 or TRBD2 (5 bases each). Germline assignment: CDR1 SGHRS and CDR2 YFSETQ. The V gene lost 0 bases and the J gene lost 1 base, with 16 bases spanning the gap. This CDR3 is built from 17 residues. CDR3 DNA: TGCGCCAGCAGCTTGGGAGGGACCCACAATATCCAAGAGACCCAGTACTTC. This codes for CASSLGGTHNIQETQYF.